The 27 T cell receptor beta chains given below trace back to one sample, sequenced in a study of T-cell memory formation after mild COVID-19. TCRdb ran MiXCR on the 5' RACE reads and lists one entry per CDR3 protein. The data show 300,000 to 350,000 distinct CDR3 sequences, with roughly a fifth seen just once and around 20% held by the top ten. The sequenced sample was PBMCs or a T cell subset sorted from them (not recorded which). The origin of the receptors is a man aged 18 to 35 who had mild COVID-19 (a few samples of this study predate the infection). Cell type and time point are not known.

This clonotype has more than one count but fewer than ten. The V and J genes are TRBV29-1 and TRBJ2-3; TRBD1 might be the D (5 bases). This CDR3 has 13 amino acids. V was clipped by 8 bases and J by 1 base, with 13 bases between them. Germline assignment: CDR1 SQVTM and CDR2 ANQGSEA. The CDR3 DNA is TGCAGCCCGACAGCAGTTGGCACAGATACGCAGTATTTT. Translating gives CSPTAVGTDTQYF.

The chain joins TRBV24-1 to TRBJ2-3; D call uncertain. Trimming removed 1 base from V and 6 bases from J, with 4 bases in between. The V gene's germline CDR1 is KGHDR and CDR2 SFDVKD. The CDR3 runs to 12 residues. The CDR3 loop reads CATSDFGDTQYF. CDR3 sequence (DNA): TGTGCCACCAGTGATTTCGGGGATACGCAGTATTTT.

This clonotype showed up just a few times. The chain combines TRBV6-6 with TRBJ1-5; no clear D gene. The CDR3 extends over 14 amino acids. V was shortened by 0 bases and J by 7 bases, with 10 bases between the two germline ends. CDR1 is MNHNY, CDR2 SVGAGI, per germline (reference sequence). This CDR3 is CASSYSSGGQPQHF. CDR3 bases: TGTGCCAGCAGTTACTCCTCTGGAGGGCAGCCCCAGCATTTT.

The rearrangement links TRBV18 to TRBJ2-3, with D uncertain. The CDR3 extends over 13 amino acids. V lost 5 bases and J 6 bases, leaving 12 bases between the germline ends. Per germline, CDR1 KGHSH and CDR2 LQKENI. CDR3 loop: CASSGQGQDTQYF. The DNA for the CDR3 is TGTGCCAGCTCAGGGCAAGGGCAGGATACGCAGTATTTT.

CDR3 in amino acids: CASSYEVGTWTGTEAFF. CDR3 DNA sequence: TGTGCCAGCAGTTACGAGGTGGGCACCTGGACAGGGACTGAAGCTTTCTTT. This chain uses TRBV6-5 with TRBJ1-1; 8 bases fit TRBD1. The CDR3 has 17 amino acids. Germline assignment: CDR1 MNHEY and CDR2 SVGAGI. V gave up 2 bases and J gave up 5 bases; unmatched junction bases: 13.

The CDR3 region has the DNA TGCAGCGCTCAGACGCTGATGAACACTGAAGCTTTCTTT. Translated: CSAQTLMNTEAFF. The J gene is TRBJ1-1, the V gene TRBV29-1; no firm D call. V was clipped by 7 bases and J by 0 bases, with 12 bases between them. Germline lookup yields CDR1 SQVTM and CDR2 ANQGSEA. The CDR3 is 13 amino acids. Using reference TRBV29-1 and TRBJ1-1 for the parts outside the CDR3, the full variable domain is SAVISQKPSRDICQRGTSLTIQCQVDSQVTMMFWYRQQPGQSLTLIATANQGSEATYESGFVIDKFPISRPNLTFSTLTVSNMSPEDSSIYLCSAQTLMNTEAFFGQGTRLTVV.

This clonotype has a count of ten or more. The chain joins TRBV12-3 or TRBV12-4 to TRBJ1-2, with D hard to call. V shed 4 bases and J shed 2 bases, with 14 bases lying between them. The CDR3 extends over 15 amino acids. This CDR3 is CASSSSGGINYGYTF. CDR3 DNA: TGTGCCAGCAGTTCCTCGGGAGGTATAAACTATGGCTACACCTTC.

This chain uses TRBV7-9 with TRBJ2-1; tentative D call: TRBD1 (7 bases). The CDR3 is 15 residues long. V lost 5 bases, J lost 6 bases, and 17 bases lay in between. Germline CDR1 and CDR2: SEHNR and FQNEAQ (reference sequence). CDR3 DNA: TGTGCCAGCAGCCCCAGGGGGGCACGCGGCAATGAGCAGTTCTTC. It is translated as CASSPRGARGNEQFF.

The chain recombines TRBV6-5 with TRBJ1-5; possible D gene TRBD1, 5 bases. Looked up from germline, CDR1 is MNHEY and CDR2 is SVGAGI. The CDR3 length is 15 residues. Trimming removed 6 bases at V and 0 bases at J, with 12 bases between. The DNA of the CDR3 is TGTGCCAGCAGCCCTGGACACCTTAGCAATCAGCCCCAGCATTTT. Translated: CASSPGHLSNQPQHF.

The sample holds many counts of this clonotype. The rearrangement uses TRBV20-1 and TRBJ1-5, with a weak D call TRBD1 (5 bases). V lost 0 bases and J lost 3, with 15 bases in between. The germline CDR1 and CDR2 sequences are DFQATT and SNEGSKA (reference sequence). The CDR3 totals 16 residues. For the CDR3, the DNA is TGCAGTGCTAGAGATGGTGGCAGGGCCTTCAATCAGCCCCAGCATTTT. It specifies CSARDGGRAFNQPQHF.

The rearrangement links TRBV12-3 or TRBV12-4 to TRBJ1-1; possible D gene TRBD1, 6 bases. This CDR3 has 13 residues. V was clipped by 7 bases and J by 7 bases, with 16 bases between them. The CDR3 loop is CASKRGEKIEAFF. CDR3 DNA: TGTGCCAGCAAGAGGGGGGAAAAGATTGAAGCTTTCTTT.

This chain joins TRBV21-1 and TRBJ1-5. TRBV21-1 is a pseudogene. The CDR3 contains 17 residues. CDR3 protein: CASSYRDLDYSNQPQHF. As DNA, the CDR3 is TGTGCCAGCAGCTACCGGGACTTGGATTATAGCAATCAGCCCCAGCATTTT.

This clonotype was seen once. Relative to the germline gene, one junction end is altered; a read error may explain this. The chain links TRBV4-3 to TRBJ1-6; 11 bases fit TRBD1. Germline V lookup: CDR1 LGHNA, CDR2 YSLEER. The CDR3 runs 15 residues. CDR3 sequence (DNA): TGCGCCAGCAGCCAGGGGACAGGGGGTAATACACCCCTCCACTTT. Its translation: CASSQGTGGNTPLHF.

The rearrangement uses TRBV12-3 or TRBV12-4 and TRBJ1-3; no clear D. This CDR3 has 18 amino acids. V dropped 4 bases and J dropped 4 bases, with 23 bases sitting between them. The CDR3 here is CASSSLLVQRSVGNTIYF. The CDR3 DNA reads TGTGCCAGCAGTTCACTGTTAGTCCAGCGGTCGGTGGGAAACACCATATATTTT.

The rearrangement uses TRBV12-3 or TRBV12-4 and TRBJ1-5; 9 bases line up with TRBD1. The CDR3 totals 15 residues. The trim removed 5 bases at V and 4 bases at J, leaving 6 bases unmatched. The CDR3 region has the DNA TGTGCCAGCAGTGCACAGGGGGCTGGAAATCAGCCCCAGCATTTT. As protein: CASSAQGAGNQPQHF.

This clonotype was observed a few times. This chain connects TRBV11-2 to TRBJ1-3, with TRBD1 identical over 8 bases. This CDR3 has 15 amino acids. V lost 5 bases and J lost 2; bases outside the gene matches: 5. Germline CDR1 SGHAT, CDR2 FQNNGV. The CDR3 DNA reads TGTGCCAGCAGCGCCAGGGGGCTCCCTGGAAACACCATATATTTT. Translating it yields CASSARGLPGNTIYF.

The V call is TRBV24-1, the J call TRBJ2-3; TRBD1 matches 7 bases. The CDR3 totals 15 residues. Unmatched junction bases numbered 4, after V lost 0 bases and J lost 5 bases. The germline V gene has CDR1 KGHDR and CDR2 SFDVKD. In DNA form, the CDR3 reads TGTGCCACCAGTGATTTGAGGGACAGTCAAGATACGCAGTATTTT. Translating it yields CATSDLRDSQDTQYF.

In this sample, this clonotype turned up a few times. Written as DNA, the CDR3 is TGTGCCAGCAGCCAAGACGGACTAGCGATCACAGATACGCAGTATTTT. Encoded protein: CASSQDGLAITDTQYF. V usage is TRBV4-2 and J usage is TRBJ2-3; 9 bases agree with TRBD2. Per the germline V gene, CDR1 is LGHNA and CDR2 is YNFKEQ. The CDR3 covers 16 residues. J was trimmed by 2 bases and V by 0 bases; bases with no gene match: 3.

The gene calls are TRBV5-1 and TRBJ1-3; D is unclear. Trimming took off 4 bases at V and 9 bases at J, with 14 bases between the two ends. The CDR3 runs to 13 residues. Germline V lookup: CDR1 SGHRS, CDR2 YFSETQ. The CDR3 coding sequence is TGCGCCAGCAGCGACGACGTTGGGAGCACCATATATTTT. This sequence encodes CASSDDVGSTIYF.

This clonotype was picked up many times. This chain uses TRBV5-1 with TRBJ2-1, with unresolved D. CDR3 length equals 11 residues. The V gene's germline CDR1 is SGHRS and CDR2 YFSETQ. With 0 bases removed from V and 10 bases from J, the gap between germline ends came to 5 bases. The CDR3 DNA reads TGCGCCAGCAGCTTGGAACAGGAGCAGTTCTTC. It is translated as CASSLEQEQFF.

This rearrangement joins TRBV2 to TRBJ2-3; D remains ambiguous. The CDR3 covers 13 residues. The germline V gene encodes CDR1 SNHLY and CDR2 FYNNEI. The germline V and J ends were trimmed by 3 bases and 6 bases, with 10 bases remaining between them. CDR3 loop: CASSDVPRDTQYF. The CDR3 coding sequence is TGTGCCAGCAGTGACGTCCCTCGGGATACGCAGTATTTT.

The rearrangement joins TRBV7-9 to TRBJ1-4; TRBD1 aligns across 8 bases. CDR1 and CDR2 from the germline V gene are SEHNR and FQNEAQ (reference sequence). The CDR3 has 16 amino acids. V trimming: 5 bases; J trimming: 0 bases; junction bases outside the gene matches: 5. The DNA for the CDR3 is TGTGCCAGCAGCCCCCGGACAGGGACAACTAATGAAAAACTGTTTTTT. This encodes CASSPRTGTTNEKLFF.

The chain recombines TRBV29-1 with TRBJ1-5; D unclear. V dropped 4 bases and J dropped 4 bases, with 8 bases sitting between them. The CDR3 length is 12 residues. Germline-derived CDR1 and CDR2 are SQVTM and ANQGSEA. CDR3 sequence: CSVGTGNQPQHF. Here the CDR3 DNA reads TGCAGCGTTGGGACTGGGAATCAGCCCCAGCATTTT.

This clonotype was counted a few times. The chain uses TRBV19 and TRBJ2-7; D gene ambiguous. CDR1 is LNHDA, CDR2 SQIVND, per germline (reference sequence). The CDR3 sequence is 13 residues long. V was pared by 3 bases and J by 1 base, with 7 bases between. The CDR3 spells CASSMPSSYEQYF. DNA of the CDR3: TGTGCCAGTAGTATGCCCAGTTCCTACGAGCAGTACTTC.

The chain recombines TRBV7-2 with TRBJ2-3, with 15 bases identical to TRBD2. The CDR3 covers 18 residues. Germline V CDR1 and CDR2: SGHTA, FQGNSA. J was trimmed by 7 bases and V by 3 bases; bases with no gene match: 11. CDR3 residues: CASSFGTSGGPVTNTQYF. CDR3 bases: TGTGCCAGCAGCTTCGGGACTAGCGGGGGGCCAGTAACGAATACGCAGTATTTT.

In this sample, this clonotype turned up a few times. The chain recombines TRBV9 with TRBJ1-2, with D perhaps TRBD1 (6 bases). The CDR3 totals 13 residues. V was shortened by 4 bases and J by 4 bases, with 11 bases between the two germline ends. Germline V CDR1 and CDR2: SGDLS, YYNGEE. CDR3 sequence: CASSNTGFYGYTF. The CDR3 DNA reads as TGTGCCAGCAGCAACACAGGGTTCTATGGCTACACCTTC.

The chain employs TRBV9 and TRBJ1-2; 7 positions agree with TRBD1. The J segment lost 1 base and the V segment lost 4 bases, leaving 10 bases of the junction unmatched. In germline, CDR1 is SGDLS, CDR2 YYNGEE. This CDR3 region has 16 residues. CDR3 DNA: TGTGCCAGCAGCCCCCACGGGACAGTTAATAACTATGGCTACACCTTC. Translating it yields CASSPHGTVNNYGYTF.